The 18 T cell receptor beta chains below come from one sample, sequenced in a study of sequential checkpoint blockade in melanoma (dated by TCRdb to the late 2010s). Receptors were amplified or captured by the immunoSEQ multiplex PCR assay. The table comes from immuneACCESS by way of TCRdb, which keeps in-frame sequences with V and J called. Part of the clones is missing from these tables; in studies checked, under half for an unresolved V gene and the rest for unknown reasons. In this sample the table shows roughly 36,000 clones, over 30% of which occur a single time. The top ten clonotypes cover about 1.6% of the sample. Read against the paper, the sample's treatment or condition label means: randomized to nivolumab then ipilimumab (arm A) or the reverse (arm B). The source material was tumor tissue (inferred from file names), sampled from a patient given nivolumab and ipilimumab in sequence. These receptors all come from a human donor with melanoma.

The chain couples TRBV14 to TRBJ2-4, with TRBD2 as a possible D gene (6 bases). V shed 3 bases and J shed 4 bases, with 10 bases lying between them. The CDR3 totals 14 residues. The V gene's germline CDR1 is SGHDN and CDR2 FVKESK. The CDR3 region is CASSQLATKNIQYF. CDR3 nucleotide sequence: TGTGCCAGCAGCCAGCTAGCGACAAAAAACATTCAGTACTTC. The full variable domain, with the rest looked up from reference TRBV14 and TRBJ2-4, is EAGVTQFPSHSVIEKGQTVTLRCDPISGHDNLYWYRRVMGKEIKFLLHFVKESKQDESGMPNNRFLAERTGGTYSTLKVQPAELEDSGVYFCASSQLATKNIQYFGAGTRLSVL.

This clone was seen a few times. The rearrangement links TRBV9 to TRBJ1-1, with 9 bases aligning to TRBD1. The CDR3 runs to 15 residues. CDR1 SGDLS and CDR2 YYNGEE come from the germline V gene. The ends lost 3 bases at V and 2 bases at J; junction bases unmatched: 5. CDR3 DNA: TGTGCCAGCAGCGGTCAACAGGGGGCTAACACTGAAGCTTTCTTT. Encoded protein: CASSGQQGANTEAFF.

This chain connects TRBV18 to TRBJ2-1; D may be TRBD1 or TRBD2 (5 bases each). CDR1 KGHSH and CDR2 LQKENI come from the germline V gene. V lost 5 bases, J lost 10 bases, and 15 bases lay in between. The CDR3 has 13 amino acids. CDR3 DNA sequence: TGTGCCAGCTCAAACCACCGGGGCGAAGAGCAGTTCTTC. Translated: CASSNHRGEEQFF.

This CDR3 reads CASSPLQGENTEAFF. CDR3 nucleotides: TGCGCCAGCAGCCCCCTACAGGGCGAGAACACTGAAGCTTTCTTT. The rearrangement links TRBV5-1 to TRBJ1-1, with D possibly being TRBD1 (6 bases). V lost 4 bases and J 1 base, leaving 14 bases between the germline ends. The length of the CDR3 is 15 residues. Germline V lookup: CDR1 SGHRS, CDR2 YFSETQ.

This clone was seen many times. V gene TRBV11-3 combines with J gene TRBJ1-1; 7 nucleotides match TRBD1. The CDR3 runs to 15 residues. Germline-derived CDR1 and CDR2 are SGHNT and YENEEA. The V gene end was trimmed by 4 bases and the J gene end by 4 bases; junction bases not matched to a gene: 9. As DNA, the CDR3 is TGTGCCAGCAGCTCCACAGACAGGGCTCTCACTGAAGCTTTCTTT. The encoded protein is CASSSTDRALTEAFF.

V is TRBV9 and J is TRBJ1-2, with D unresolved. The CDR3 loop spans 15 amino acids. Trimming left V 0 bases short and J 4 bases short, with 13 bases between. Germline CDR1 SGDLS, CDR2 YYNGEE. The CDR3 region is CASSVAGVGSYGYTF. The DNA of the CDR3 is TGTGCCAGCAGCGTAGCTGGGGTGGGGAGCTATGGCTACACCTTC.

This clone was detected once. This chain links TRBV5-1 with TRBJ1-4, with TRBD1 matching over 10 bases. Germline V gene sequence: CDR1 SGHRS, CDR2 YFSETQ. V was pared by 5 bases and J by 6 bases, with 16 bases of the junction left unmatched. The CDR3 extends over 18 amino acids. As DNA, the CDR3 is TGCGCCAGCAGACGGCACCGGGACAGGGGATCTCAGGATGAAAAACTGTTTTTT. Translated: CASRRHRDRGSQDEKLFF.

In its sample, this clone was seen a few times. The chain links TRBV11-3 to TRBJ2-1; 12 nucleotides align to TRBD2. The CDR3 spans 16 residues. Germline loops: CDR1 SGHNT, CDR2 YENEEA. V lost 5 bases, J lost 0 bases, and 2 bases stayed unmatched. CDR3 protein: CASSPTSGSSYNEQFF. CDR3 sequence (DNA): TGTGCCAGCAGCCCGACTAGCGGGAGCTCCTACAATGAGCAGTTCTTC.

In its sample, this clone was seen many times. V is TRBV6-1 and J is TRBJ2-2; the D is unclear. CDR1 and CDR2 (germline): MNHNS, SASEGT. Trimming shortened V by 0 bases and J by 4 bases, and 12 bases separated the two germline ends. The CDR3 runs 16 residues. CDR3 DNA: TGTGCCAGCAGTGAAGCGCAGGCGCATTTCACCGGGGAGCTGTTTTTT. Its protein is CASSEAQAHFTGELFF.

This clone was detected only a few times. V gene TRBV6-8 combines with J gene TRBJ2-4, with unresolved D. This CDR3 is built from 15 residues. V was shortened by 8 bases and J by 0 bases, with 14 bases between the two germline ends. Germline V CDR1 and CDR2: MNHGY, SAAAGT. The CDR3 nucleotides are TGTGCCAGCGTTAAGGAACCGGGAGCCAAAAACATTCAGTACTTC. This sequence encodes CASVKEPGAKNIQYF.

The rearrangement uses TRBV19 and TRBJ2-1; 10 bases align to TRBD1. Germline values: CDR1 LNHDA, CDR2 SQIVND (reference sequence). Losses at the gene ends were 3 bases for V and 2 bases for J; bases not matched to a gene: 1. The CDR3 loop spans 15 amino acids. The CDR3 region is CASSIGTGAYNEQFF. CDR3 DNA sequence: TGTGCCAGTAGTATTGGGACAGGGGCCTACAATGAGCAGTTCTTC. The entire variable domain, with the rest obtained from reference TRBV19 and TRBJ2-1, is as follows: DGGITQSPKYLFRKEGQNVTLSCEQNLNHDAMYWYRQDPGQGLRLIYYSQIVNDFQKGDIAEGYSVSREKKESFPLTVTSAQKNPTAFYLCASSIGTGAYNEQFFGPGTRLTVL.

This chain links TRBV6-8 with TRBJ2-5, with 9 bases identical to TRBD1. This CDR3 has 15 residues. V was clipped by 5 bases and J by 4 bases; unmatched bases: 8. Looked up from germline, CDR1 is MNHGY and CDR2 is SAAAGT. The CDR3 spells CASSRRQGEGETQYF. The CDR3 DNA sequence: TGTGCCAGCAGTCGGAGACAGGGGGAGGGAGAGACCCAGTACTTC.

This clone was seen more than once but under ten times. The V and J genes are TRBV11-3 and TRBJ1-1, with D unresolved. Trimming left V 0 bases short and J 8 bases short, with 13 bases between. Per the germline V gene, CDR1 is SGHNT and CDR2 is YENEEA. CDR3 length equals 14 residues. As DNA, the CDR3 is TGTGCCAGCAGCTTAGAGAGGCGACGCCGGGAAGCTTTCTTT. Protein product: CASSLERRRREAFF.

In DNA, the CDR3 is TGTGCCAGCAGTCCGGGGGGGACAGGGAACTACAATGAGCAGTTCTTC. Translated, it gives CASSPGGTGNYNEQFF. The chain carries TRBV28 and TRBJ2-1; D is possibly TRBD1 (9 bases). The CDR3 is 16 amino acids. Trimming took 5 bases from V and 3 from J, leaving 17 bases between them. The germline gives CDR1 MDHEN, CDR2 SYDVKM.

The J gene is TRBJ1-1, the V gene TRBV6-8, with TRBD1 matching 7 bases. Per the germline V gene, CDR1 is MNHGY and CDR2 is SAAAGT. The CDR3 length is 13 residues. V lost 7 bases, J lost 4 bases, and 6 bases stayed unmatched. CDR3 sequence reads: CASIRSGGTEAFF. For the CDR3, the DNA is TGTGCCAGCATCCGCTCAGGGGGCACTGAAGCTTTCTTT.

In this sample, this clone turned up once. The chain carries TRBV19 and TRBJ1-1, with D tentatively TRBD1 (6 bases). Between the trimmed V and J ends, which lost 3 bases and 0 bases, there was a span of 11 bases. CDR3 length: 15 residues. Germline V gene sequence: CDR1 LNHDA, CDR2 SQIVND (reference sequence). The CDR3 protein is CASSIVGALNTEAFF. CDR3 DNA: TGTGCCAGTAGTATCGTGGGGGCCCTGAACACTGAAGCTTTCTTT.

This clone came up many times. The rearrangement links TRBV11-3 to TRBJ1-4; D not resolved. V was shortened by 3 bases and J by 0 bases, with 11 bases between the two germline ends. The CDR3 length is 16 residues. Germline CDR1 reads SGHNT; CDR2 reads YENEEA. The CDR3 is CASSFWKSATNEKLFF. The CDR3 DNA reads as TGTGCCAGCAGCTTTTGGAAAAGTGCAACTAATGAAAAACTGTTTTTT.

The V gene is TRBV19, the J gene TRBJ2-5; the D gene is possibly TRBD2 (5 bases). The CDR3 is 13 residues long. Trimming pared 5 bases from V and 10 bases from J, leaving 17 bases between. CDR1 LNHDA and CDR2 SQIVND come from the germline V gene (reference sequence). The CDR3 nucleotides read TGTGCCAGTAGTCGACCCGGGGTCCGGGACCAGTACTTC. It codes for CASSRPGVRDQYF.